This TCR beta chain appears in the sequencing data of a study of CD8+ T cells in alopecia areata. Notes on the study in general: Scalp sample data also include resident alphabeta T cells from normal skin. Clonality exceeded that of normal scalp in lesional scalp, most notably in alopecia totalis/universalis.

Lesional scalp punch biopsies and peripheral blood came from alopecia areata patients. PBMCs provided sorted CD4+ and CD8+ T cells. RNA extraction was followed by reverse transcription into cDNA, which acted as the sequencing template. Assay: immunoSEQ multiplex PCR; the TCRdb copy retains only in-frame clones and omits some. The data hold 23,000 or so clones, with 52% observed a single time. The germline CDR1 and CDR2 sequences are MDHEN and SYDVKM. Trimming pared 3 bases from V and 6 bases from J, leaving 22 bases between. CDR3 length: 17 amino acids. The sample holds many counts of this clone. Antigen unknown.

Sequencing input: NKG2D-high CD8+ T cells sorted from blood. The chain has TRBV28 and TRBJ2-3, with D possibly TRBD2 on 7 matching bases. This receptor was identified in a human donor with alopecia areata. The CDR3, as DNA: TGTGCCAGCAGTTTTGGACTAGGGGGTCCCCTCTTGGATACGCAGTATTTT. Translated: CASSFGLGGPLLDTQYF.